This record concerns one T cell receptor beta chain sequence. A single count supports this clone. It has no known antigen specificity. The sample holds no much larger clone one base away, and base qualities are not on file. Library creation used the immunoSEQ multiplex PCR assay. On the authors' methods: During preprocessing, nonproductive sequences were discarded, as were any CDR3s that did not begin with C, did not end with F or W, or were shorter than 7 amino acids. Antigen-specific clonotypes were called with the MANAFEST web app on the basis of expansion relative to the reference and to other culture wells. A clone counted as positive if significantly expanded in 2 of 3 replicate wells versus the reference culture at FDR below 0.05. A further requirement for positive clones was significant expansion compared with all other tandem wells, along with an odds ratio above 5. After three terminal residues were trimmed from each end, CDR3 homology was quantified as pairwise Levenshtein distance using the stringdist R package. Entries here come from immuneACCESS through TCRdb and include only in-frame sequences with V and J called. Some clones fail to appear in such tables; in the studies checked, an unresolved V gene covers under half of the shortfall, and the cause of the remainder is unknown. Clone size and the V and J calls come from that table; the DNA yielded D and trimming. Within this sample are roughly 30,000 clones, with 70% to 80% of them counted one time only. The ten largest clonotypes hold around 21% of the sample.

The sample comes from a study of CD4 T cells in relation to SARS-CoV-2 and coronaviruses (dated by TCRdb to 2020 to 2023). Notes on the research overall: The ViraFEST assay cultured PBMCs with antigen for more than nine days, then sequenced TCR beta CDR3s to find antigen-specific clonal expansions. Memory CD4+ T cell crossreactivity between SARS-CoV-2 and common cold coronavirus spike proteins was assessed at the TCR clonotype level in the study. The Adaptive Biotechnologies TCR-sequencing kit was used to sequence samples from a few pre-COVID donors and the naive versus memory experiments, whereas other data were Illumina-based. The negative reference condition was either a culture with an HIV-1 Nef peptide pool or a culture with no peptide. HLA restriction was mapped for shared crossreactive spike epitopes using patient-derived lymphoblastoid cell lines. For other donors in the study, expansion assays were sequenced with a different, Illumina-based TCR-beta assay.

Results the study describes overall, beyond this receptor: Small numbers of patients and of tested TCRs limited the study. Because the crossreactivity analysis focused on spike protein, crossreactivity against other viral proteins was not assessed. Pre-pandemic and post-infection samples were not both contributed by any donor, so tracing of the source of pre-existing responses was limited. Approximately 60% of donors had memory CD4+ clonotypes that crossrecognized SARS-CoV-2 and at least one common cold coronavirus spike. Significantly weaker SARS-CoV-2-driven expansion was shown by crossreactive clones than by monoreactive clones, consistent with antigenic imprinting.

CD4+ T cells from unexposed donors were collected before the COVID-19 pandemic (2011-2018). The EasySep CD4+ T cell isolation kit was used to isolate CD4+ T cells once the cultures had run for under twelve days. As cell numbers permitted, CD4+ T cells from unexposed donors were tested for reactivity to SARS-CoV-2 S and N and to four common cold coronavirus spike pools. About 1.9 million PBMCs per well were cultured in IMDM with roughly 5% human AB serum and about 9.2 IU/ml IL-2. Half of the culture medium was replaced with fresh IL-2-containing medium on days 3 and 7. In general, triplicate replicate wells were used for every peptide culture condition. Leukapheresis product for the unexposed donors was purchased commercially. PBMCs were isolated from leukapheresis product or whole blood by Ficoll-Paque PLUS gradient centrifugation. PBMCs were either cryopreserved at -140 degrees C or used fresh in the expansion assay. The QIAamp Micro DNA Kit was used to extract genomic DNA from the CD4+ T cells.

Sequenced: CD4+ T cells from PBMCs, cultured in vitro. This clonotype originated in a human donor in good health.

The bases read TGTGCCAGCAGCCCCGCCTCGTCGGGACTAGTTGAGACCCAGTACTTC. Its protein product is CASSPASSGLVETQYF. This sequence uses TRBV7-7 and TRBJ2-5; TRBD2 matches 8 bases in the middle. The CDR3, from cysteine to phenylalanine, totals 16 residues. This entry keeps only the CDR3 DNA: 48 bases, framed from base 1. As encoded in the germline V gene (reference sequence), CDR1 is SSHAT while CDR2 is FNYEAQ. V is trimmed back by 5 bases and J by 5 bases, and the junction contains 13 bases that no gene match accounts for.